This T cell receptor beta chain was profiled in a study of early T cells in non-severe SARS-CoV-2 infection. TCRdb used MiXCR to reprocess the 5' RACE reads, holding one entry per CDR3 protein. The sample lists under 90,000 distinct CDR3 sequences, 14% seen once, with about 6% in the top ten. The sequence was obtained from an adult who was a healthcare worker with PCR-confirmed SARS-CoV-2 infection or an uninfected control (not recorded which). The sequencing sample was made of whole blood.

CDR3 in amino acids: CASVPGGYQGTQYF. The CDR3 bases are TGTGCCAGCGTCCCGGGCGGCTACCAGGGGACCCAGTACTTC. The chain recombines TRBV28 with TRBJ2-5; the D gene is possibly TRBD1 (5 bases). With 8 bases removed from V and 7 bases from J, the gap between germline ends came to 20 bases. CDR1 is MDHEN and CDR2 is SYDVKM in the germline V gene. The CDR3 is 14 residues long. The full variable domain, with the rest looked up from reference TRBV28 and TRBJ2-5, is DVKVTQSSRYLVKRTGEKVFLECVQDMDHENMFWYRQDPGLGLRLIYFSYDVKMKEKGDIPEGYSVSREKKERFSLILESASTNQTSMYLCASVPGGYQGTQYFGPGTRLLVL.